Listed below are T cell receptor beta chains from one sample, sequenced in a study of cytomegalovirus exposure and HLA in healthy donors. Libraries were prepared by immunoSEQ multiplex PCR; TCRdb keeps only in-frame clonotypes and omits some of them. Of about 96,000 clones listed, about four fifths are singletons. The sample comprised PBMCs. These receptors were taken from a female donor in good health and CMV-seropositive. Both conserved end residues are trimmed from each CDR3. Fields, in order: CDR3 protein, V gene, J gene, D gene. D genes are given only for firm matches.

CDR3aa: ASSTDRENTEAF; v_gene: TRBV7-9; j_gene: TRBJ1-1; d_gene: TRBD1
CDR3aa: ASSPDFQDKY; v_gene: TRBV5-1; j_gene: TRBJ2-7; d_gene: NA
CDR3aa: ASSLSVEQETQY; v_gene: TRBV18; j_gene: TRBJ2-5; d_gene: NA
CDR3aa: ASSRPGQGATYEQY; v_gene: TRBV7-9; j_gene: TRBJ2-7; d_gene: TRBD1
CDR3aa: ASTPGGRGDTEAF; v_gene: TRBV4-3; j_gene: TRBJ1-1; d_gene: NA
CDR3aa: AISQTSGLGETQY; v_gene: TRBV10-3; j_gene: TRBJ2-5; d_gene: TRBD2
CDR3aa: ASSQVGQGAREQY; v_gene: TRBV4-1; j_gene: TRBJ2-7; d_gene: TRBD1
CDR3aa: ASSEQLSTDTQY; v_gene: TRBV10-1; j_gene: TRBJ2-3; d_gene: NA
CDR3aa: ASSQGRGYEQY; v_gene: TRBV14; j_gene: TRBJ2-7; d_gene: NA
CDR3aa: ASRLGLAGNNEQF; v_gene: TRBV10-2; j_gene: TRBJ2-1; d_gene: TRBD2
CDR3aa: ASSSGQGVTEAF; v_gene: TRBV5-1; j_gene: TRBJ1-1; d_gene: TRBD1
CDR3aa: ASSPIPDEQF; v_gene: TRBV18; j_gene: TRBJ2-1; d_gene: NA
CDR3aa: ASSLGQGAYEQY; v_gene: TRBV5-4; j_gene: TRBJ2-7; d_gene: TRBD1
CDR3aa: ASSPPGQGYYEQY; v_gene: TRBV18; j_gene: TRBJ2-7; d_gene: TRBD1
CDR3aa: ASSVGRRAYTDTQY; v_gene: TRBV9; j_gene: TRBJ2-3; d_gene: NA
CDR3aa: ASSPRVFTTDTQY; v_gene: TRBV18; j_gene: TRBJ2-3; d_gene: NA
CDR3aa: ASSFDSENTGELF; v_gene: TRBV6-5; j_gene: TRBJ2-2; d_gene: NA
CDR3aa: ASSPAGTSGGGYRGEQF; v_gene: TRBV4-1; j_gene: TRBJ2-1; d_gene: TRBD2
CDR3aa: ASSWSVDRDEQY; v_gene: TRBV5-5; j_gene: TRBJ2-7; d_gene: NA
CDR3aa: ASSPGFHYEQY; v_gene: TRBV6-5; j_gene: TRBJ2-7; d_gene: NA
CDR3aa: ASSPPAQETQY; v_gene: TRBV18; j_gene: TRBJ2-5; d_gene: NA
CDR3aa: ASSRRESPYNEQF; v_gene: TRBV7-2; j_gene: TRBJ2-1; d_gene: TRBD2
CDR3aa: ASSSSVVGNSPLH; v_gene: TRBV6-6; j_gene: TRBJ1-6; d_gene: NA
CDR3aa: ASNSRGRDEKLF; v_gene: TRBV19; j_gene: TRBJ1-4; d_gene: TRBD1
CDR3aa: ASSRQREAF; v_gene: TRBV2; j_gene: TRBJ1-1; d_gene: NA
CDR3aa: ASRGSLNRAEKLF; v_gene: TRBV6-1; j_gene: TRBJ1-4; d_gene: NA
CDR3aa: ASSPTSGAYNEQF; v_gene: TRBV2; j_gene: TRBJ2-1; d_gene: TRBD2
CDR3aa: ASSLTTRGTEAF; v_gene: TRBV6-5; j_gene: TRBJ1-1; d_gene: NA
CDR3aa: AWSAGTGANVLT; v_gene: TRBV30; j_gene: TRBJ2-6; d_gene: NA
CDR3aa: ASSSGQVVGAF; v_gene: TRBV18; j_gene: TRBJ1-1; d_gene: TRBD1
CDR3aa: QQGMNTEAF; v_gene: TRBV20-1; j_gene: TRBJ1-1; d_gene: NA
CDR3aa: AISVGEREPQH; v_gene: TRBV10-3; j_gene: TRBJ1-5; d_gene: NA
CDR3aa: ASSLYGETQPQH; v_gene: TRBV9; j_gene: TRBJ1-5; d_gene: NA
CDR3aa: ASSLTGQSNTEAF; v_gene: TRBV5-1; j_gene: TRBJ1-1; d_gene: NA
CDR3aa: ASSRQGTGELF; v_gene: TRBV4-3; j_gene: TRBJ2-2; d_gene: NA
CDR3aa: AWSGGALNQPQH; v_gene: TRBV30; j_gene: TRBJ1-5; d_gene: NA
CDR3aa: ASSIQERGQPQH; v_gene: TRBV6-5; j_gene: TRBJ1-5; d_gene: NA
CDR3aa: ASTPGNTEAF; v_gene: TRBV25-1; j_gene: TRBJ1-1; d_gene: NA
CDR3aa: ASSYYRRTDTQY; v_gene: TRBV6-5; j_gene: TRBJ2-3; d_gene: NA
CDR3aa: ASSVGEEGNQPQH; v_gene: TRBV6-1; j_gene: TRBJ1-5; d_gene: NA
CDR3aa: ASSPRGGTNYGYT; v_gene: TRBV6-1; j_gene: TRBJ1-2; d_gene: NA
CDR3aa: ASSLYTGHSYEQY; v_gene: TRBV5-8; j_gene: TRBJ2-7; d_gene: NA
CDR3aa: ASSFPRLTQY; v_gene: TRBV13; j_gene: TRBJ2-3; d_gene: NA
CDR3aa: ASSSPGFGGYEQY; v_gene: TRBV28; j_gene: TRBJ2-7; d_gene: NA
CDR3aa: ASRHGTGKWDTEAF; v_gene: TRBV28; j_gene: TRBJ1-1; d_gene: TRBD1
CDR3aa: ASSLGTVLYGYT; v_gene: TRBV7-9; j_gene: TRBJ1-2; d_gene: NA
CDR3aa: ASSVDSNYGYT; v_gene: TRBV9; j_gene: TRBJ1-2; d_gene: NA
CDR3aa: ASSLRLGGTAF; v_gene: TRBV11-3; j_gene: TRBJ2-1; d_gene: NA
CDR3aa: ASSPSGTVYNEQF; v_gene: TRBV7-2; j_gene: TRBJ2-1; d_gene: TRBD2
CDR3aa: ASSPSGNGYT; v_gene: TRBV4-1; j_gene: TRBJ1-2; d_gene: NA
CDR3aa: ATNREMGTGELF; v_gene: TRBV10-1; j_gene: TRBJ2-2; d_gene: NA
CDR3aa: ASSDRASGGFDEQF; v_gene: TRBV10-1; j_gene: TRBJ2-1; d_gene: TRBD2
CDR3aa: ASSIRGRSGYT; v_gene: TRBV28; j_gene: TRBJ1-2; d_gene: TRBD1